This TCR beta chain was captured by sequencing in a study of control samples from healthy donors and cancer patients. The CDR3 totals 17 residues. Trimming removed 4 bases from V and 4 bases from J; junction bases left unmatched: 13. The germline CDR1 and CDR2 sequences are SGHNT and YYREEE (reference sequence). Assay used: immunoSEQ multiplex PCR; TCRdb lists only in-frame clones, some missing. The sample shows over 100,000 clones, approximately 90% of them seen only once. This clonotype was obtained from a man aged 40-49 years in good health. The gene calls are TRBV5-4 and TRBJ2-1, with TRBD2 matching over 8 bases. Material for sequencing was blood. CDR3 coding DNA: TGTGCCAGCAGCCCCGGGGTAGCGGGGATGGGATACAATGAGCAGTTCTTC. Translating it yields CASSPGVAGMGYNEQFF.